Below are 18 T cell receptor beta chains sequenced from a single sample in a study of blood T cell repertoires in COVID-19. Only in-frame clones appear in the TCRdb table, and some are missing; sequencing was by immunoSEQ multiplex PCR. The sample gives almost 200,000 clones, around 85% of which show up once; 0.7% to 0.95% is in the top ten. Sequenced sample: peripheral blood. These receptors were taken from a woman aged 70-85 years with acute or convalescent COVID-19.

The V and J genes are TRBV19 and TRBJ1-5; TRBD1 matches at 7 bases. Germline CDR1 is LNHDA and CDR2 is SQIVND (reference sequence). This CDR3 has 14 residues. The junction had 5 bases not matched to a gene; V was cut back by 5 bases and J by 4 bases. The CDR3 DNA follows: TGTGCCAGTAGTCCTCCGGGACAGAATCAGCCCCAGCATTTT. Translated, it gives CASSPPGQNQPQHF.

In this sample, this clone turned up once. The gene calls are TRBV24-1 and TRBJ2-2; D gene unclear. V was shortened by 0 bases and J by 4 bases, with 8 bases between the two germline ends. In germline, CDR1 is KGHDR, CDR2 SFDVKD. The CDR3 extends over 15 amino acids. The CDR3 region is CATSDLPPSTGELFF. The CDR3 nucleotides read TGTGCCACCAGTGATTTGCCTCCGAGCACCGGGGAGCTGTTTTTT.

The chain recombines TRBV28 with TRBJ1-1, with D perhaps matching TRBD1 (5 bases). Germline assignment: CDR1 MDHEN and CDR2 SYDVKM. CDR3 length: 14 amino acids. V was trimmed by 7 bases and J by 6 bases, leaving 18 bases between them. The CDR3 region is CASTEAGGFAEAFF. The CDR3 DNA is TGTGCCAGCACCGAGGCGGGGGGTTTCGCTGAAGCTTTCTTT.

A single count supports this clone. The genes are TRBV7-8 and TRBJ1-1, with 9 bases matching TRBD1. Germline trimming cut 4 bases from V and 4 bases from J; bases unmatched to any gene: 10. Germline CDR1 is SGHVS and CDR2 is FQNEAQ. The CDR3 is 16 amino acids. CDR3: CASSYRLTGGVTEAFF. The CDR3 nucleotides are TGTGCCAGCAGCTACCGGTTGACAGGGGGGGTCACTGAAGCTTTCTTT.

A single count supports this clone. This sequence joins TRBV7-6 and TRBJ2-1; 7 positions agree with TRBD1. CDR1 is SGHVS, CDR2 FNYEAQ, per germline. The J segment lost 2 bases and the V segment lost 2 bases, leaving 3 bases of the junction unmatched. This CDR3 is 15 amino acids long. CDR3 residues: CASSLRQGAYNEQFF. The CDR3 bases are TGTGCCAGCAGCTTAAGACAGGGAGCCTACAATGAGCAGTTCTTC.

CDR3 loop: CASKGAYEQYF. CDR3 DNA sequence: TGTGCCAGCAAGGGGGCCTACGAGCAGTACTTC. The chain uses TRBV6-5 and TRBJ2-7; D possibly corresponds to TRBD1 (6 bases). The CDR3 contains 11 residues. Per germline, CDR1 MNHEY and CDR2 SVGAGI. V lost 7 bases and J 2 bases, leaving 6 bases between the germline ends.

The chain uses TRBV6-5 and TRBJ1-1; no definite D call. Between the trimmed V and J ends, which lost 5 bases and 1 base, there was a span of 8 bases. The CDR3 runs to 13 residues. Germline lookup yields CDR1 MNHEY and CDR2 SVGAGI. CDR3 in amino acids: CASSPLKNTEAFF. CDR3 DNA sequence: TGTGCCAGCAGTCCTCTTAAGAACACTGAAGCTTTCTTT.

This chain joins TRBV28 and TRBJ2-7, with 10 bases identical to TRBD1. The CDR3 has 14 residues. From germline, CDR1 is MDHEN and CDR2 SYDVKM. Trimming at V came to 6 bases and at J to 5 bases, leaving 7 bases not matched to a gene. The CDR3 DNA reads as TGTGCCAGCAGCCCGACCGGGACAGGGGACGAGCAGTACTTC. Its translation is CASSPTGTGDEQYF.

The chain joins TRBV4-1 to TRBJ2-3, with TRBD2 matching over 15 bases. The CDR3 length is 18 residues. Germline V gives CDR1 MGHRA, CDR2 YSYEKL. V was pared by 1 base and J by 5 bases, with 7 bases of the junction left unmatched. The CDR3 DNA reads as TGCGCCAGCAGCCAAGCACTACCGGGACTAGCGGGAGGAGATACGCAGTATTTT. Residues: CASSQALPGLAGGDTQYF.

The chain joins TRBV7-2 to TRBJ1-2; a possible D gene is TRBD1 (6 bases). The CDR3 loop spans 12 amino acids. The germline V gene has CDR1 SGHTA and CDR2 FQGNSA. V was cut by 10 bases and J by 8 bases, with 17 bases left in between. CDR3 protein: CATYLRQDGYTF. The CDR3 DNA reads as TGTGCCACCTACCTCCGACAGGACGGCTACACCTTC.

The rearrangement joins TRBV4-1 to TRBJ2-1, with 10 bases fitting TRBD2. Germline CDR1 reads MGHRA; CDR2 reads YSYEKL. The CDR3 has 17 amino acids. V was clipped by 3 bases and J by 0 bases; unmatched bases: 5. CDR3 protein: CASSQTTSGFSYNEQFF. In DNA form, the CDR3 reads TGCGCCAGCAGCCAGACGACTAGCGGGTTCTCCTACAATGAGCAGTTCTTC.

The chain is built from TRBV6-5 and TRBJ1-1; 8 nucleotides line up with TRBD1. Per germline, CDR1 MNHEY and CDR2 SVGAGI. Germline trimming cut 8 bases from V and 6 bases from J; bases unmatched to any gene: 11. The CDR3 has 14 amino acids. The CDR3 here is CASDLGRGQAEAFF. In DNA, the CDR3 is TGTGCCAGCGACCTTGGCAGGGGGCAGGCTGAAGCTTTCTTT.

This clone was observed a handful of times. This chain joins TRBV5-1 and TRBJ2-2, with 8 positions matching TRBD2. The ends lost 6 bases at V and 0 bases at J; junction bases unmatched: 4. There are 15 residues in the CDR3. From germline, CDR1 is SGHRS and CDR2 YFSETQ. CDR3 amino acids: CASTSGGANTGELFF. The DNA for the CDR3 is TGCGCCAGCACATCCGGGGGGGCGAACACCGGGGAGCTGTTTTTT.

The J gene is TRBJ1-5, the V gene TRBV6-2 or TRBV6-3; the D gene is possibly TRBD1 (5 bases). V was cut by 5 bases and J by 9 bases, with 17 bases left in between. The V gene's germline CDR1 is MNHEY and CDR2 SVGEGT. This CDR3 contains 14 residues. CDR3 amino acids: CASSIGVPVMPQHF. The CDR3 bases are TGTGCCAGCAGTATAGGGGTCCCCGTGATGCCCCAGCATTTT.

This clone was seen a few times. The chain carries TRBV7-6 and TRBJ1-3; TRBD1 is a possible D gene (6 bases). CDR3 length equals 16 residues. The germline CDR1 and CDR2 sequences are SGHVS and FNYEAQ. Trimming took off 4 bases at V and 0 bases at J, with 13 bases between the two ends. The CDR3 bases are TGTGCCAGCAGCTCCGGACAGTGGTACTCTGGAAACACCATATATTTT. It translates to CASSSGQWYSGNTIYF.

This clone was detected only a few times. This rearrangement joins TRBV2 to TRBJ1-1; D gene uncertain. V was clipped by 1 base and J by 5 bases, with 8 bases between them. Germline values: CDR1 SNHLY, CDR2 FYNNEI. This CDR3 is built from 13 residues. CDR3 protein: CASSEETGTEAFF. The CDR3 DNA reads TGTGCCAGCAGTGAAGAGACGGGAACTGAAGCTTTCTTT. Full variable domain (outside the CDR3, taken from reference TRBV2 and TRBJ1-1): EPEVTQTPSHQVTQMGQEVILRCVPISNHLYFYWYRQILGQKVEFLVSFYNNEISEKSEIFDDQFSVERPDGSNFTLKIRSTKLEDSAMYFCASSEETGTEAFFGQGTRLTVV.

The V call is TRBV9, the J call TRBJ2-7, with TRBD2 matching 10 bases. Trimming cost V 4 bases and J 3 bases; bases outside gene matches: 13. The CDR3 runs 17 residues. The germline V gene encodes CDR1 SGDLS and CDR2 YYNGEE. DNA for the CDR3: TGTGCCAGCAGCCCTTCCCTATCTAGCGGGAGTAGCTACGAGCAGTACTTC. This translates into CASSPSLSSGSSYEQYF.

CDR3: CASSPGQGLKTQYF. The CDR3 region has the DNA TGTGCCAGCAGCCCCGGACAGGGGCTAAAGACCCAGTACTTC. The V and J genes are TRBV11-2 and TRBJ2-5; 9 nucleotides align to TRBD1. This CDR3 contains 14 residues. From germline, CDR1 is SGHAT and CDR2 FQNNGV. Trimming removed 5 bases from V and 6 bases from J; junction bases left unmatched: 7.